Below are 25 T cell receptor beta chains sequenced from a single sample in a study of tumor-infiltrating lymphocytes in primary liver carcinoma. The investigators made TCR beta cDNA from 400 to 550 ng total RNA, using a constant-region primer. ARM-PCR was slightly modified, and three nested multiplex PCR rounds with it gave rise to the TCR beta libraries. With TRBV1-TRBV30 forward primers and a C-beta reverse primer, the first two PCR rounds were run for approximately 10 cycles each. Via MiXCR, TCRdb re-called the multiplex PCR reads, giving one row per CDR3 protein. The sample shows some 110,000 distinct CDR3 sequences, 64% of them seen only once. RNA and DNA were co-extracted from about 20-30 mg of unsorted bulk tissue. Sequencing was carried out using liver tumor tissue from sampling region 3. Subset of the sample: tumor region T3, left-lateral pole. Every receptor here comes from a woman between 55 and 75 years old with primary liver carcinoma and hepatitis B virus infection.

This clonotype has ten or more counts. The CDR3 reads CSVGWEWETQYF. CDR3 DNA sequence: TGCAGCGTTGGCTGGGAATGGGAGACCCAGTACTTC. The chain has TRBV29-1 and TRBJ2-5; D unclear. Trimming pared 4 bases from V and 5 bases from J, leaving 11 bases between. This CDR3 spans 12 amino acids. CDR1 is SQVTM, CDR2 ANQGSEA, per germline.

Concerning this clonotype itself: Being one base from a much bigger clone, this may be a read error. The V and J genes are TRBV28 and TRBJ2-3; 8 bases map to TRBD2. Germline trimming cut 5 bases from V and 2 bases from J; bases unmatched to any gene: 6. Germline V gene data show CDR1 as MDHEN and CDR2 as SYDVKM. The CDR3 extends over 15 amino acids. The DNA of the CDR3 is TGTGCCAGCAGTAGTCGCGGGAGGACCACAGATACGCAGTATTTT. Translation gives CASSSRGRTTDTQYF.

Note on this clonotype: One end of the junction fails to match germline, which may point to a read error. The J gene is TRBJ2-4, the V gene TRBV6-5; TRBD2 matches at 8 bases. There are 17 residues in the CDR3. Per the germline V gene, CDR1 is MNHEY and CDR2 is SVGAGI. This chain's CDR3 is CASSYSSTSGLKNVQYF. CDR3 bases: TGTGCTAGCAGTTATTCCTCCACTAGCGGCCTCAAAAACGTTCAGTACTTC.

CDR3: CASSWGGGSPHNTGELFF. In DNA, the CDR3 is TGTGCCAGCTCTTGGGGGGGCGGAAGTCCTCATAACACCGGGGAGCTGTTTTTT. The V gene is TRBV7-8, the J gene TRBJ2-2, with D possibly TRBD2 on 7 matching bases. Looked up from germline, CDR1 is SGHVS and CDR2 is FQNEAQ. The CDR3 is made up of 18 amino acids. V gave up 8 bases and J gave up 2 bases, with 24 bases separating them.

A word on this clonotype: Germline is not matched at one junction end, which may reflect a read error. V usage is TRBV6-1 and J usage is TRBJ2-1; 7 bases agree with TRBD2. This CDR3 contains 16 residues. Germline-derived CDR1 and CDR2 are MNHNS and SASEGT. The CDR3 protein is CTSGTPLRGSWDGQFF. CDR3 DNA: TGTACCAGCGGGACTCCCCTCCGCGGGAGTTGGGATGGGCAGTTCTTC.

To note about this clonotype: An end of the junction does not agree with germline; a read error may underlie this. The genes are TRBV4-1 and TRBJ1-2; no definite D call. Germline V gene lookup returns CDR1 MGHRA and CDR2 YSYEKL. This CDR3 comprises 16 residues. The CDR3 bases are TGCGCCAGCAGGCAAGATATTGGTGAGTTGGGGTATGGCTACACCTTC. It specifies CASRQDIGELGYGYTF.

This clonotype was recorded once. The V call is TRBV7-9, the J call TRBJ2-5; the D call may be TRBD1 or TRBD2 (6 bases each). The germline gives CDR1 SEHNR, CDR2 FQNEAQ (reference sequence). This CDR3 comprises 12 residues. Trimming removed 11 bases from V and 5 bases from J, with 15 bases in between. The CDR3 DNA is TGTGCCGGCAACGAAGGGGGGGAGACCCAGTACTTC. The encoded protein is CAGNEGGETQYF.

Regarding this clonotype: One end of the junction fails to match germline, which may point to a read error. The V call is TRBV10-1, the J call TRBJ1-5; weak D call: TRBD1 (6 bases). The CDR3 totals 13 residues. Germline V lookup: CDR1 WNHNN, CDR2 SYGVQD (reference sequence). CDR3 region: CANSAQGNQPQHF. Written as DNA, the CDR3 is TGTGCCAACAGTGCACAGGGAAATCAGCCCCAGCATTTT.

About this clonotype itself: A much larger clone differs from this one at a single base, so this may be a read error. The J gene is TRBJ2-1, the V gene TRBV4-1; TRBD2 might be the D (5 bases). Germline CDR1 MGHRA, CDR2 YSYEKL. V was clipped by 5 bases and J by 3 bases, with 17 bases between them. The CDR3 is 16 amino acids. Here the CDR3 reads CASSGSETCRYNEQFF. The CDR3 nucleotides are TGCGCCAGCAGCGGGAGTGAGACATGTCGCTACAATGAGCAGTTCTTC.

Worth noting for this clonotype: A much bigger clone sits one base away, suggesting this may be a read error. V usage is TRBV11-2 and J usage is TRBJ2-1; D is ambiguous. Germline assignment: CDR1 SGHAT and CDR2 FQNNGV. The ends were cut back, 3 bases at V and 6 bases at J, with 12 bases in the middle. CDR3 length: 14 amino acids. The CDR3 loop is CASSLGSECNEQFF. CDR3 in DNA: TGTGCCAGCAGCTTGGGGTCGGAGTGCAATGAGCAGTTCTTC.

This clonotype was detected only a few times. This sequence joins TRBV4-1 and TRBJ1-2; D is possibly TRBD1 (6 bases). Germline assignment: CDR1 MGHRA and CDR2 YSYEKL. Trimming took 0 bases from V and 8 from J, leaving 10 bases between them. The length of the CDR3 is 13 residues. The CDR3 loop is CASSQDIRGGYTF. The CDR3 bases are TGCGCCAGCAGCCAAGATATCAGGGGAGGCTACACCTTC.

Only a few counts were recorded for this clonotype. The rearrangement links TRBV28 to TRBJ2-6; the D gene is possibly TRBD2 (5 bases). Germline CDR1 is MDHEN and CDR2 is SYDVKM. The CDR3 loop spans 15 amino acids. The germline V and J ends were trimmed by 5 bases and 3 bases, with 11 bases remaining between them. The CDR3 DNA follows: TGTGCCAGCAGTCCTAGCCCGTTTGGGGCCAACGTCCTGACTTTC. It translates to CASSPSPFGANVLTF.

There are many counts of this clonotype. J is TRBJ2-6 and V is TRBV12-3 or TRBV12-4; no reliable D call. Trimming left V 1 base short and J 2 bases short, with 6 bases between. The CDR3 is 15 amino acids. The DNA for the CDR3 is TGTGCCAGCAGTTTAGTGTCAACTGGGGCCAACGTCCTGACTTTC. Its protein is CASSLVSTGANVLTF.

This clonotype has ten or more counts. This chain links TRBV30 with TRBJ1-5, with D possibly being TRBD1 (6 bases). The CDR3 contains 14 residues. Between the trimmed V and J ends, which lost 0 bases and 6 bases, there was a span of 12 bases. Germline CDR1 reads GTSNPN; CDR2 reads SVGIG (reference sequence). CDR3 sequence reads: CAWSVGGGSQPQHF. CDR3 nucleotide sequence: TGTGCCTGGAGTGTGGGGGGGGGCAGTCAGCCCCAGCATTTT.

This clonotype was seen ten or more times. The gene calls are TRBV12-3 or TRBV12-4 and TRBJ2-1, with 7 bases matching TRBD2. The CDR3 has 19 residues. V lost 5 bases, J lost 4 bases, and 20 bases stayed unmatched. The CDR3 loop is CASSPVGAGDPTHYNEQFF. CDR3 in DNA: TGTGCCAGCAGTCCCGTAGGGGCGGGGGACCCAACACATTACAATGAGCAGTTCTTC.

This clonotype was recorded once. Relative to the germline gene, one junction end is altered; a read error may explain this. This CDR3 is CAIGLQGQAGEQFF. CDR3 bases: TGTGCTATTGGTTTACAGGGACAGGCGGGTGAGCAGTTCTTC. The V and J genes are TRBV12-5 and TRBJ2-1; 8 bases align to TRBD1. The CDR3 totals 14 residues. Germline-derived CDR1 and CDR2 are LGHNT and FRNRAP.

On this clonotype: One end of the junction is discordant with germline, which a read error may explain. V usage is TRBV11-3 and J usage is TRBJ2-1, with 9 bases aligning to TRBD2. Germline CDR1 reads SGHNT; CDR2 reads YENEEA. CDR3 length equals 15 residues. The CDR3 sequence is CPSCLVGGRAGEQFF. CDR3 coding DNA: TGTCCCAGCTGCTTAGTAGGCGGGAGGGCGGGTGAGCAGTTCTTC. The full variable domain, in which reference TRBV11-3 and TRBJ2-1 provide the parts outside the CDR3, is EAGVVQSPRYKIIEKKQPVAFWCNPISGHNTLYWYLQNLGQGPELLIRYENEEAVDDSQLPKDRFSAERLKGVDSTLKIQPAELGDSAVYLCPSCLVGGRAGEQFFGPGTRLTVL.

J is TRBJ2-1 and V is TRBV7-8; D gene uncertain. CDR1 is SGHVS, CDR2 FQNEAQ, per germline. The CDR3 runs to 13 residues. CDR3 coding DNA: TGTGTCTGCAGCTTGGGCCGTAACAATGAGCAGTTCTTC. Translating gives CVCSLGRNNEQFF.

A remark on this clonotype: A much larger clone is a single base away; this may be a read error. This sequence joins TRBV5-1 and TRBJ2-1, with 16 bases identical to TRBD2. This CDR3 contains 19 residues. Germline V gene data show CDR1 as SGHRS and CDR2 as YFSETQ. The CDR3 region is CASSFSGTSGRVDYDEQFF. DNA of the CDR3: TGCGCCAGCAGCTTCTCAGGGACTAGCGGGAGGGTAGACTACGATGAGCAGTTCTTC.

This clonotype was picked up many times. The gene calls are TRBV12-5 and TRBJ2-3; TRBD2 aligns across 15 bases. The V segment lost 5 bases and the J segment 4 bases; nucleotides outside the gene matches: 4. The CDR3 has 16 residues. Per the germline V gene, CDR1 is LGHNT and CDR2 is FRNRAP. The CDR3 region is CASGQGLAGGADTQYF. CDR3 DNA: TGTGCTAGTGGTCAAGGACTAGCGGGAGGGGCAGATACGCAGTATTTT.

J is TRBJ1-1 and V is TRBV5-1, with a tentative D call TRBD1 (5 bases). V was shortened by 1 base and J by 1 base, with 14 bases between the two germline ends. The CDR3 runs to 16 residues. CDR1 and CDR2 (germline): SGHRS, YFSETQ. The CDR3 DNA reads TGCGCCAGCAGCTTGAGGGGCCAGGGCCAGAACACTGAAGCTTTCTTT. Protein product: CASSLRGQGQNTEAFF. The full variable domain, with the rest looked up from reference TRBV5-1 and TRBJ1-1, is KAGVTQTPRYLIKTRGQQVTLSCSPISGHRSVSWYQQTPGQGLQFLFEYFSETQRNKGNFPGRFSGRQFSNSRSEMNVSTLELGDSALYLCASSLRGQGQNTEAFFGQGTRLTVV.

This sequence joins TRBV7-6 and TRBJ1-1; D uncertain. CDR3 size: 14 residues. Germline V gene data show CDR1 as SGHVS and CDR2 as FNYEAQ. V shed 5 bases and J shed 5 bases, with 15 bases lying between them. The CDR3 here is CASSPSAPWTEAFF. The CDR3 nucleotides read TGTGCCAGCAGCCCGTCGGCCCCCTGGACTGAAGCTTTCTTT. The full variable domain, rest sourced from reference TRBV7-6 and TRBJ1-1, is GAGVSQSPRYKVTKRGQDVALRCDPISGHVSLYWYRQALGQGPEFLTYFNYEAQQDKSGLPNDRFSAERPEGSISTLTIQRTEQRDSAMYRCASSPSAPWTEAFFGQGTRLTVV.

Note on this clonotype: This may come from a read error, since a much larger clone is one base off. This sequence joins TRBV4-2 and TRBJ2-1; D may be TRBD2 (6 bases). The CDR3 runs to 16 residues. Germline V gene lookup returns CDR1 LGHNA and CDR2 YNFKEQ. V shed 3 bases and J shed 6 bases, with 18 bases lying between them. The CDR3 DNA is TGTGCCAGCAGCCAGACTAGAGGTAGTGGGGGCAATGAGCAGTTCTTC. Protein sequence: CASSQTRGSGGNEQFF.

This clonotype was counted between two and nine times. This rearrangement joins TRBV28 to TRBJ1-5; 7 nucleotides line up with TRBD1. CDR1 is MDHEN, CDR2 SYDVKM, per germline. CDR3 length: 16 residues. The junction had 6 bases not matched to a gene; V was cut back by 4 bases and J by 0 bases. Here the CDR3 reads CASSSDREDSNQPQHF. CDR3 nucleotides: TGTGCCAGCAGTTCCGACAGGGAGGATAGCAATCAGCCCCAGCATTTT. Using reference TRBV28 and TRBJ1-5 for the parts outside the CDR3, the full variable domain is DVKVTQSSRYLVKRTGEKVFLECVQDMDHENMFWYRQDPGLGLRLIYFSYDVKMKEKGDIPEGYSVSREKKERFSLILESASTNQTSMYLCASSSDREDSNQPQHFGDGTRLSIL.

Ten or more counts support this clonotype. The chain carries TRBV10-3 and TRBJ1-1; TRBD1 is a possible D gene (5 bases). The CDR3 is 13 amino acids. The V end was cut by 4 bases, the J end by 3 bases, with 9 bases between. Germline V gene sequence: CDR1 ENHRY, CDR2 SYGVKD. The CDR3 loop is CAISARGYTEAFF. Here the CDR3 DNA reads TGTGCCATCAGTGCCCGGGGGTACACTGAAGCTTTCTTT.